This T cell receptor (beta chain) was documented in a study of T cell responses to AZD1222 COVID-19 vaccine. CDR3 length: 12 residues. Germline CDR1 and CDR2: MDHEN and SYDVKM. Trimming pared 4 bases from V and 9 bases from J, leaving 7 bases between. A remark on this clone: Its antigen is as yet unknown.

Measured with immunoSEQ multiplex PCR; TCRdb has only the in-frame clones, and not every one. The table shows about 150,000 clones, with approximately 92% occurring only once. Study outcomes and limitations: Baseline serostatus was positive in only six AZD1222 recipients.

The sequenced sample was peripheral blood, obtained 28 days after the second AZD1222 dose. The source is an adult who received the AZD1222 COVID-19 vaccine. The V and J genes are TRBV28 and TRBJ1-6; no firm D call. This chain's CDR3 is CASSSRSSPLHF. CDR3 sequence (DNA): TGTGCCAGCAGTTCTCGGAGTTCACCCCTCCACTTT.